One sample yielded the 23 T cell receptor beta chains listed below, sequenced in a study of T cell responses to AZD1222 COVID-19 vaccine (dated by TCRdb to 2020 to 2023). Library preparation employed the immunoSEQ multiplex PCR assay. TCRdb holds this immuneACCESS table with in-frame rearrangements only. Some clones are missing; in checked studies, unresolved V genes explain under half, and the rest has no known cause. Counted in this sample were around 120,000 clones; over 80% of them appeared once. The top ten clones comprise about 7.5% of the sample. The sample's time point, from its label and the paper: about 28 days (+/-7) after the second vaccine dose. The specimen comprised peripheral blood, sampled 28 days after the second AZD1222 dose. Receptors originate from an adult who received the AZD1222 COVID-19 vaccine.

This chain joins TRBV7-4 and TRBJ2-7, with D perhaps TRBD2 (6 bases). The CDR3 has 16 residues. Trimming took off 1 base at V and 3 bases at J, with 16 bases between the two ends. The germline CDR1 and CDR2 sequences are SGHVT and SQSDAQ. CDR3 sequence: CASSLVSSVGIYEQYF. The CDR3 DNA is TGTGCCAGCAGCTTAGTGTCTAGCGTTGGGATCTACGAGCAGTACTTC.

This clone was recorded once. V is TRBV28 and J is TRBJ1-4; 9 bases line up with TRBD1. The V and J ends lost 4 bases and 6 bases, in that order; junction bases with no gene match: 18. The length of the CDR3 is 19 residues. Germline V lookup: CDR1 MDHEN, CDR2 SYDVKM. The CDR3 is CASSSPSGTGFPHHEKLFF. For the CDR3, the DNA is TGTGCCAGCAGTTCACCTTCCGGGACAGGGTTTCCCCACCATGAAAAACTGTTTTTT.

CDR3 region: CASSVGVKGHEAFF. CDR3 nucleotides: TGTGCCAGCAGCGTAGGGGTAAAGGGGCATGAAGCTTTCTTT. V is TRBV9 and J is TRBJ1-1; D is perhaps TRBD1 (5 bases). CDR1 SGDLS and CDR2 YYNGEE come from the germline V gene. The V end lost 0 bases, the J end lost 7 bases, and 13 bases lay between the germline ends. CDR3 length equals 14 residues.

V usage is TRBV28 and J usage is TRBJ1-1; no reliable D call. Germline V gene data show CDR1 as MDHEN and CDR2 as SYDVKM. V was shortened by 9 bases and J by 2 bases, with 10 bases between the two germline ends. The CDR3 totals 12 residues. CDR3 nucleotides: TGTGCCAGTAAGACGGGAAACACTGAAGCTTTCTTT. This gives the protein CASKTGNTEAFF.

The chain employs TRBV7-2 and TRBJ2-2; D uncertain. This CDR3 has 15 amino acids. CDR1 and CDR2 (germline): SGHTA, FQGNSA. Trimming removed 1 base at V and 6 bases at J, with 12 bases between. The CDR3 here is CASSLGLVRAGELFF. CDR3 DNA sequence: TGTGCCAGCAGCTTAGGGCTAGTTAGGGCCGGGGAGCTGTTTTTT.

V gene TRBV10-2 combines with J gene TRBJ2-7; D uncertain. The CDR3 totals 11 residues. Deletions cut 2 bases from V and 3 bases from J, with 2 bases between. CDR1 and CDR2 from the germline V gene are WSHSY and SAAADI. CDR3 in DNA: TGCGCCAGCAGTGAGGGCTACGAGCAGTACTTC. Its translation: CASSEGYEQYF.

The gene calls are TRBV5-6 and TRBJ2-1, with D tentatively TRBD1 (7 bases). Trimming took off 4 bases at V and 0 bases at J, with 20 bases between the two ends. Germline V gene data show CDR1 as SGHDT and CDR2 as YYEEEE. This CDR3 contains 18 residues. CDR3 region: CASSPAGQTISSYNEQFF. CDR3 bases: TGTGCCAGCAGCCCTGCGGGACAGACAATAAGCTCCTACAATGAGCAGTTCTTC. Full variable domain (remainder filled in from reference TRBV5-6 and TRBJ2-1): DAGVTQSPTHLIKTRGQQVTLRCSPKSGHDTVSWYQQALGQGPQFIFQYYEEEERQRGNFPDRFSGHQFPNYSSELNVNALLLGDSALYLCASSPAGQTISSYNEQFFGPGTRLTVL.

This chain joins TRBV5-4 and TRBJ2-3; tentatively, D is TRBD2 (6 bases). The germline V gene has CDR1 SGHNT and CDR2 YYREEE (reference sequence). The CDR3 runs to 14 residues. V was trimmed by 1 base and J by 5 bases, leaving 11 bases between them. CDR3 bases: TGTGCCAGCAGCTTGAGTCTAGCGTTAGATACGCAGTATTTT. Translated: CASSLSLALDTQYF.

The rearrangement joins TRBV18 to TRBJ2-2; D not certain. Germline V gene lookup returns CDR1 KGHSH and CDR2 LQKENI. The CDR3 covers 14 residues. V lost 5 bases, J lost 1 base, and 8 bases lay in between. CDR3 loop: CASSFTGNTGELFF. The CDR3 bases are TGTGCCAGCTCATTCACCGGGAACACCGGGGAGCTGTTTTTT. The full variable domain, in which reference TRBV18 and TRBJ2-2 provide the parts outside the CDR3, is NAGVMQNPRHLVRRRGQEARLRCSPMKGHSHVYWYRQLPEEGLKFMVYLQKENIIDESGMPKERFSAEFPKEGPSILRIQQVVRGDSAAYFCASSFTGNTGELFFGEGSRLTVL.

The genes are TRBV28 and TRBJ2-7; TRBD2 matches 7 bases. V trimming: 1 base; J trimming: 0 bases; junction bases outside the gene matches: 15. Looked up from germline, CDR1 is MDHEN and CDR2 is SYDVKM. The CDR3 consists of 19 residues. CDR3 amino acids: CASSLFFGRAHLDSYEQYF. The CDR3 region has the DNA TGTGCCAGCAGTTTATTCTTTGGGAGGGCGCATTTGGACTCCTACGAGCAGTACTTC.

This clone was observed a few times. The V and J genes are TRBV28 and TRBJ2-2; D may be TRBD1 or TRBD2 (5 bases each). The CDR3 runs 16 residues. Between the trimmed V and J ends, which lost 6 bases and 1 base, there was a span of 15 bases. CDR1 and CDR2 (germline): MDHEN, SYDVKM. For the CDR3, the DNA is TGTGCCAGCAGCTACGGGGCTCCTGAGAACACCGGGGAGCTGTTTTTT. Translated: CASSYGAPENTGELFF.

The rearrangement joins TRBV11-2 to TRBJ1-6; D is ambiguous. The V and J ends lost 2 bases and 6 bases respectively, with 14 bases between them. This CDR3 contains 16 residues. Germline V gives CDR1 SGHAT, CDR2 FQNNGV. CDR3 region: CASSLTPGKTNSPLHF. CDR3 sequence (DNA): TGTGCCAGCAGCTTAACACCGGGAAAGACTAATTCACCCCTCCACTTT.

This chain joins TRBV4-2 and TRBJ2-1; a weak D match, TRBD1 (6 bases). The length of the CDR3 is 15 residues. Germline V lookup: CDR1 LGHNA, CDR2 YNFKEQ. Trimming left V 1 base short and J 8 bases short, with 15 bases between. The CDR3 spells CASSQGYAGVDEQFF. The CDR3 nucleotides are TGTGCCAGCAGCCAAGGGTATGCAGGGGTCGATGAGCAGTTCTTC.

V is TRBV5-5 and J is TRBJ2-3, with TRBD2 matching 12 bases. V trimming: 4 bases; J trimming: 5 bases; junction bases outside the gene matches: 8. The CDR3 spans 16 residues. The germline gives CDR1 SGHKS, CDR2 YYEKEE (reference sequence). This CDR3 is CASSKWTSGVKDTQYF. CDR3 nucleotide sequence: TGTGCCAGCAGCAAATGGACTAGCGGGGTCAAAGATACGCAGTATTTT. Full variable domain (rest looked up from reference TRBV5-5 and TRBJ2-3): DAGVTQSPTHLIKTRGQQVTLRCSPISGHKSVSWYQQVLGQGPQFIFQYYEKEERGRGNFPDRFSARQFPNYSSELNVNALLLGDSALYLCASSKWTSGVKDTQYFGPGTRLTVL.

The CDR3 here is CASSLGQGAYEQYF. The CDR3 DNA reads TGTGCCAGCAGCTTGGGACAGGGGGCCTACGAGCAGTACTTC. The J gene is TRBJ2-7, the V gene TRBV5-4; 9 bases line up with TRBD1. This CDR3 has 14 amino acids. In germline, CDR1 is SGHNT, CDR2 YYREEE (reference sequence). The trim removed 0 bases at V and 2 bases at J, leaving 0 bases unmatched.

This chain connects TRBV7-9 to TRBJ1-5, with 10 bases that match TRBD1. Trimming cost V 5 bases and J 3 bases; bases outside gene matches: 7. Germline assignment: CDR1 SEHNR and CDR2 FQNEAQ (reference sequence). The length of the CDR3 is 16 residues. The CDR3 DNA follows: TGTGCCAGCAGCCCGTGGACAGGGGGGATCAATCAGCCCCAGCATTTT. Protein product: CASSPWTGGINQPQHF.

The gene calls are TRBV7-2 and TRBJ1-2; 9 bases align to TRBD1. This CDR3 contains 14 residues. The germline V gene has CDR1 SGHTA and CDR2 FQGNSA. Germline trimming cut 3 bases from V and 5 bases from J; bases unmatched to any gene: 4. In DNA, the CDR3 is TGTGCCAGCAGCTTGGGACAGGGTGGGTATGGCTACACCTTC. Encoded protein: CASSLGQGGYGYTF.

The genes are TRBV6-1 and TRBJ2-7, with 7 nucleotides matching TRBD2. V lost 2 bases and J lost 3; bases outside the gene matches: 4. Germline V gene data show CDR1 as MNHNS and CDR2 as SASEGT. This CDR3 spans 14 amino acids. CDR3 loop: CASSETSAFYEQYF. The CDR3 coding sequence is TGTGCCAGCAGTGAAACTAGCGCTTTCTACGAGCAGTACTTC.

CDR3 coding DNA: TGTGCCACCCATGACGGGACGGACTATGGCTACACCTTC. It codes for CATHDGTDYGYTF. The V call is TRBV6-5, the J call TRBJ1-2; possibly TRBD1 for D (5 bases). V shed 10 bases and J shed 3 bases, with 15 bases lying between them. The CDR3 spans 13 residues. The V gene's germline CDR1 is MNHEY and CDR2 SVGAGI.

The chain recombines TRBV3-1 (or the pseudogene TRBV3-2) with TRBJ2-7, with D possibly TRBD1 on 5 matching bases. This CDR3 comprises 11 residues. Germline loops: CDR1 LGHDT, CDR2 YNNKEL (reference sequence). Trimming removed 2 bases at V and 7 bases at J, with 6 bases between. The CDR3 protein is CASSQKGEQYF. For the CDR3, the DNA is TGTGCCAGCAGCCAAAAGGGGGAGCAGTACTTC.

The chain combines TRBV12-3 or TRBV12-4 with TRBJ1-5; D might be TRBD1 (5 bases). The CDR3 is made up of 12 amino acids. The V end lost 7 bases, the J end lost 5 bases, and 9 bases lay between the germline ends. The CDR3 DNA reads as TGTGCCAGCACCCAGGGAGATCAGCCCCAGCATTTT. Its translation: CASTQGDQPQHF.

The chain carries TRBV14 and TRBJ2-3; a weak D match, TRBD2 (7 bases). The CDR3 extends over 15 amino acids. Trimming took off 3 bases at V and 4 bases at J, with 14 bases between the two ends. Per the germline V gene, CDR1 is SGHDN and CDR2 is FVKESK. In DNA form, the CDR3 reads TGTGCCAGCAGCCAGAGAGGGGGGGGCCCAGATACGCAGTATTTT. Translating it yields CASSQRGGGPDTQYF.

This sequence joins TRBV9 and TRBJ2-1; 7 nucleotides agree with TRBD1. V lost 0 bases to trimming and J lost 1 base; unmatched junction nucleotides: 7. In germline, CDR1 is SGDLS, CDR2 YYNGEE. This CDR3 has 17 amino acids. This CDR3 is CASSVEGVRGSYNEQFF. The CDR3 DNA is TGTGCCAGCAGCGTAGAAGGAGTCAGGGGGTCCTACAATGAGCAGTTCTTC.